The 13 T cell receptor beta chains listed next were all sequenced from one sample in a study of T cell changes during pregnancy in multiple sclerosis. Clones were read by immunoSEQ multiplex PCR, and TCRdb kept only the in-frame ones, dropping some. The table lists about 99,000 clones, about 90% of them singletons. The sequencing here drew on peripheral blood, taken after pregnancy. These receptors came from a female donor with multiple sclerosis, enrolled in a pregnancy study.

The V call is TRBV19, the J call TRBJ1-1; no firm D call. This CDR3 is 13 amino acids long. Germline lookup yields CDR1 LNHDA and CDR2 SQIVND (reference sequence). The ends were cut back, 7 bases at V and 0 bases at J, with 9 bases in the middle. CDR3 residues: CASTRQLNTEAFF. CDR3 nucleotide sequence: TGTGCCAGTACCCGACAACTGAACACTGAAGCTTTCTTT.

The CDR3 spells CASSQWDSVMGAFF. CDR3 in DNA: TGTGCCAGCAGCCAATGGGACAGCGTGATGGGAGCTTTCTTT. The rearrangement joins TRBV16 to TRBJ1-1, with 7 bases lining up with TRBD1. The trim removed 1 base at V and 10 bases at J, leaving 9 bases unmatched. The V gene's germline CDR1 is KGHSY and CDR2 FQNENV. The CDR3 length is 14 residues.

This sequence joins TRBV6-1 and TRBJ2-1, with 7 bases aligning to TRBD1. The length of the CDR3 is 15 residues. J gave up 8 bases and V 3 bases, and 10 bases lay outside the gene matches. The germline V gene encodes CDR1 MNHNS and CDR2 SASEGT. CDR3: CASSDQAGGRDEQFF. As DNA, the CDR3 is TGTGCCAGCAGTGACCAGGCAGGGGGTAGAGATGAGCAGTTCTTC.

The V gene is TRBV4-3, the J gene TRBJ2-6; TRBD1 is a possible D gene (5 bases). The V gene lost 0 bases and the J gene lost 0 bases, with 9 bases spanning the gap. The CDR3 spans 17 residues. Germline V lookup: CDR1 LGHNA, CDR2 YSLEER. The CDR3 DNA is TGCGCCAGCAGCCAAGATCGACAGTTCTCTGGGGCCAACGTCCTGACTTTC. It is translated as CASSQDRQFSGANVLTF.

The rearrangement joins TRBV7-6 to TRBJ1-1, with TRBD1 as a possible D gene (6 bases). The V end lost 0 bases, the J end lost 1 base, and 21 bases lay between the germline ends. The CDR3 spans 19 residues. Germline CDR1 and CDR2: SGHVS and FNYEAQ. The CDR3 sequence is CASSLARTAPTGGNTEAFF. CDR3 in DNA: TGTGCCAGCAGCTTAGCGCGGACAGCTCCTACTGGCGGGAACACTGAAGCTTTCTTT. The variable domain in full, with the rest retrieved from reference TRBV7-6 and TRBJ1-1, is GAGVSQSPRYKVTKRGQDVALRCDPISGHVSLYWYRQALGQGPEFLTYFNYEAQQDKSGLPNDRFSAERPEGSISTLTIQRTEQRDSAMYRCASSLARTAPTGGNTEAFFGQGTRLTVV.

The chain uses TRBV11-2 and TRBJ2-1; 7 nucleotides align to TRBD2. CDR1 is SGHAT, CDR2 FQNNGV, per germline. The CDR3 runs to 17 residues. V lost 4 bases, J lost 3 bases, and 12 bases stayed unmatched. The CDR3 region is CASSSGAGGSRYNEQFF. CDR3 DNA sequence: TGTGCCAGCAGCTCCGGAGCGGGCGGGAGTCGCTACAATGAGCAGTTCTTC.

CDR3: CASRGTGGSEKLFF. The CDR3 DNA is TGTGCCAGCAGAGGGACAGGGGGAAGTGAAAAACTGTTTTTT. The rearrangement links TRBV25-1 to TRBJ1-4; 11 bases are shared with TRBD1. The CDR3 loop spans 14 amino acids. V was clipped by 6 bases and J by 7 bases; unmatched bases: 4. Germline lookup yields CDR1 MGHDK and CDR2 SYGVNS.

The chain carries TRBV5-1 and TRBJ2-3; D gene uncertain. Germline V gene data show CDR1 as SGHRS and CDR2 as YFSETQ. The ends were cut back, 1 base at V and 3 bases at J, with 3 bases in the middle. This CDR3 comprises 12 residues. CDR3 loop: CASSLSTDTQYF. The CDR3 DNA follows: TGCGCCAGCAGCTTGTCGACAGATACGCAGTATTTT.

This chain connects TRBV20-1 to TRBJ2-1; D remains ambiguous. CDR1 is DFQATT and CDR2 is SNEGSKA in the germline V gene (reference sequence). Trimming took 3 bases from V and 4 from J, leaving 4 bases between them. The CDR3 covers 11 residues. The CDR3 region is CSASHYNEQFF. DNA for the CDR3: TGCAGTGCTAGTCATTACAATGAGCAGTTCTTC.

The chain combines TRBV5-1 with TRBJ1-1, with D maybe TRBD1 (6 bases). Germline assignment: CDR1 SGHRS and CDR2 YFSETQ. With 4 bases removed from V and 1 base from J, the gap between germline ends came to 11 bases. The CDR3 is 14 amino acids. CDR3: CASSKGTSNTEAFF. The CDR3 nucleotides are TGCGCCAGCAGCAAGGGGACATCGAACACTGAAGCTTTCTTT.

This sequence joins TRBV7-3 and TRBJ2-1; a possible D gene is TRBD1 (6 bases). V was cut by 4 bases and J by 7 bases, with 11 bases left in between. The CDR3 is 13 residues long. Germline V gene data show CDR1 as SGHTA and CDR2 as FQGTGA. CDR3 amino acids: CASSSYRVNEQFF. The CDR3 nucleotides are TGTGCCAGCAGCTCTTACAGGGTAAATGAGCAGTTCTTC.

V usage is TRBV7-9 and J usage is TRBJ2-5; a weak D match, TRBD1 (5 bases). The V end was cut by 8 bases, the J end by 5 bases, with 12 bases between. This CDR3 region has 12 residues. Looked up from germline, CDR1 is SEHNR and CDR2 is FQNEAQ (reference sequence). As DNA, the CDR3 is TGTGCCAGCCTAGGGGTTGGGGAGACCCAGTACTTC. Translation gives CASLGVGETQYF.

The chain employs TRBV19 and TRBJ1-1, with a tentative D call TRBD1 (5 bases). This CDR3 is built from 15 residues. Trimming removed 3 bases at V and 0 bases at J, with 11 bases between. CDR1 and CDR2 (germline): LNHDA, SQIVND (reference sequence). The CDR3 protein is CASSILGGVNTEAFF. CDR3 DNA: TGTGCCAGTAGTATTCTGGGGGGGGTGAACACTGAAGCTTTCTTT. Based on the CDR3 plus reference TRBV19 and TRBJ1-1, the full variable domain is DGGITQSPKYLFRKEGQNVTLSCEQNLNHDAMYWYRQDPGQGLRLIYYSQIVNDFQKGDIAEGYSVSREKKESFPLTVTSAQKNPTAFYLCASSILGGVNTEAFFGQGTRLTVV.